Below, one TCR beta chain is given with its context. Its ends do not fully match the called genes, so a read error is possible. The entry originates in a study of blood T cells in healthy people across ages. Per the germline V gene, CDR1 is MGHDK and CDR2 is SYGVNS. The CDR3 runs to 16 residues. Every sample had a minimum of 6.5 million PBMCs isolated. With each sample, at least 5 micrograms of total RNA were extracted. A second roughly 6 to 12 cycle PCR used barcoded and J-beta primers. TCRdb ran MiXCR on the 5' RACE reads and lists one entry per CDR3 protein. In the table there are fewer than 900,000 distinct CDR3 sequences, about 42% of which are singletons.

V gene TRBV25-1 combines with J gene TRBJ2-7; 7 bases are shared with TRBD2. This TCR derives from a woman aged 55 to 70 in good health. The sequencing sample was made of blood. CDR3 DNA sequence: TGTGCCCGCAGTGAGAGTGGGCGGGGGTGGACCTACGAGCAGTACTTC. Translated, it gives CARSESGRGWTYEQYF.